This TCR beta chain was recovered during a study of CD8 T cells in ankylosing spondylitis. The V and J ends lost 5 bases and 5 bases, in that order; junction bases with no gene match: 4. The CDR3 is made up of 15 amino acids. Libraries of TCR beta came from quantitative 5'-RACE with molecular barcodes. TCRdb reprocessed the 5' RACE reads via MiXCR and lists one record per CDR3 protein. The data contain 300,000 to 400,000 distinct CDR3 sequences, roughly 14% of them seen just once; the ten biggest clones take up 1.1%. This sequence joins TRBV12-3 or TRBV12-4 and TRBJ2-3; TRBD2 matches at 13 bases. This receptor was identified in a male donor with ankylosing spondylitis or in good health (not recorded which). Sequenced input: blood, either unsorted or a sorted T cell fraction (not recorded which). The CDR3 DNA sequence: TGTGCCAGCAGTACTAGCGGGGGGGCTGTAGATACGCAGTATTTT. Its translation: CASSTSGGAVDTQYF.